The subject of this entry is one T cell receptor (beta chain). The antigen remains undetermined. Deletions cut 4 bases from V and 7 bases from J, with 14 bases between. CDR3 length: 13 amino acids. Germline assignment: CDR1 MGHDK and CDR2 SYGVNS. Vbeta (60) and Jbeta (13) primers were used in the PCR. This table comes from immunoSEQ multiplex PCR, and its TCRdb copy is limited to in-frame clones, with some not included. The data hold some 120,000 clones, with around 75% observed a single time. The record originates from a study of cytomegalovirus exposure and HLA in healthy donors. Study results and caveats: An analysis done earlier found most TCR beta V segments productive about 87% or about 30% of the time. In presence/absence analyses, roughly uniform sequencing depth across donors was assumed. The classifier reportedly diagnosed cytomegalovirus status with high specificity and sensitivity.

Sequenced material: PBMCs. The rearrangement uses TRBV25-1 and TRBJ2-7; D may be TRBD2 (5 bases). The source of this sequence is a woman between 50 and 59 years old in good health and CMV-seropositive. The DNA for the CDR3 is TGTGCCAGCAGTGGAGCAGGAAGGAGGGAGCAGTACTTC. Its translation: CASSGAGRREQYF.